This TCR beta chain was retrieved from a study of CD8 T cells in ankylosing spondylitis. Germline V gene lookup returns CDR1 KGHDR and CDR2 SFDVKD. The V end was cut by 0 bases, the J end by 4 bases, with 11 bases between. The CDR3 is made up of 16 amino acids. As the method for making TCR beta libraries, quantitative 5'-RACE with molecular barcodes was used. TCRdb passed the 5' RACE reads through MiXCR, listing each CDR3 protein once. The sample contains some 240,000 distinct CDR3 sequences, under 30% of which appear only once. J is TRBJ2-2 and V is TRBV24-1; D may be TRBD1 or TRBD2 (6 bases each). The sample was blood, either unsorted or a sorted T cell fraction (not recorded which). The receptor's source is a male donor with ankylosing spondylitis or in good health (not recorded which). CDR3 residues: CATSDLTRGGTGELFF. CDR3 coding DNA: TGTGCCACCAGTGATTTGACCAGGGGAGGCACCGGGGAGCTGTTTTTT.